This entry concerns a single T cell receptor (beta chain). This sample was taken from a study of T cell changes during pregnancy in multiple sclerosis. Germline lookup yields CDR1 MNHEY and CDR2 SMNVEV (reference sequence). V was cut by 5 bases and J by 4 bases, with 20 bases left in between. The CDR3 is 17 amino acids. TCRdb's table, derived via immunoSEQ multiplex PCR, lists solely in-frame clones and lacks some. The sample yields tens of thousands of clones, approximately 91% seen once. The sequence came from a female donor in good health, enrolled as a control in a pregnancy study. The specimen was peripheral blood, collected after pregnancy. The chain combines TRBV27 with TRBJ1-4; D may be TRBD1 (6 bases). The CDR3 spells CASSLTLIGTSNEKLFF. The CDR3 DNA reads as TGTGCCAGCAGTCTAACCCTCATCGGGACAAGTAATGAAAAACTGTTTTTT. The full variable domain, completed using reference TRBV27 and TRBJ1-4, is EAQVTQNPRYLITVTGKKLTVTCSQNMNHEYMSWYRQDPGLGLRQIYYSMNVEVTDKGDVPEGYKVSRKEKRNFPLILESPSPNQTSLYFCASSLTLIGTSNEKLFFGSGTQLSVL.